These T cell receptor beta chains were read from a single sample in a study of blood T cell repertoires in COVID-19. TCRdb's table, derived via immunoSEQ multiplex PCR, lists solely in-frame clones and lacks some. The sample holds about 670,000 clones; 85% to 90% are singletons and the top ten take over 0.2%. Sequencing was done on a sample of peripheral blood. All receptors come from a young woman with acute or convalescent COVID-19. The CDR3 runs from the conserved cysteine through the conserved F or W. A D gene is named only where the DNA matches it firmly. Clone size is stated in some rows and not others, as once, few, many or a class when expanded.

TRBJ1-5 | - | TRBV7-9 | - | TGTGCCGTAGAGGGCCGGAGCAATCAGCCCCAGCATTTT | CAVEGRSNQPQHF
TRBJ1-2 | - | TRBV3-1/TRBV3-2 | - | TGTGCCAGCAGCCCGGGAGGGCAGGGGATGAGCTATGGCTACACCTTC | CASSPGGQGMSYGYTF
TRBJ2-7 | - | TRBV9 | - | TGTGCCAGCAGCGTAGACGGGGGATCTTCCTACGAGCAGTACTTC | CASSVDGGSSYEQYF
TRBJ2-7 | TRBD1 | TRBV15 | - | TGTGCCACCAGCACTTCGAAGGACAGGGTCTCCTACGAGCAGTACTTC | CATSTSKDRVSYEQYF
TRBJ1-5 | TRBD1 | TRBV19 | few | TGTGCCAGTAAAGAGCGGACAGGGGTTATCAGCAATCAGCCCCAGCATTTT | CASKERTGVISNQPQHF
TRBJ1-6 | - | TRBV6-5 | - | TGTGCCAGCAGTTACTCGGGAGGGATTAATTCACCCCTCCACTTT | CASSYSGGINSPLHF
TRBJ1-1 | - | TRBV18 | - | TGTGCCAGCTCACTCGGCCAGACCCGCGGTACTGAAGCTTTCTTT | CASSLGQTRGTEAFF
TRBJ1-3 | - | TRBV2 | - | TGTGCCAGAAAGCTGAGCGGAAACACCATATATTTT | CARKLSGNTIYF
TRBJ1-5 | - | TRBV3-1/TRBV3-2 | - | TGTGCCAGCAGCCAAGATTTATCTCTCAATCAGCCCCAGCATTTT | CASSQDLSLNQPQHF
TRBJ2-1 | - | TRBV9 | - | TGTGCCAGCAGCACGCGTGCCCCGGGGGACTACAATGAGCAGTTCTTC | CASSTRAPGDYNEQFF
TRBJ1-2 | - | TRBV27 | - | TGTGCCAGCAGTTTCTCCACAGAGTATGGCTACACCTTC | CASSFSTEYGYTF
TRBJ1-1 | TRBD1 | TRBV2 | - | TGTGCCAGCAGACGGGACAGGGGGCGAGGGTACAGTGAAGCTTTCTTT | CASRRDRGRGYSEAFF
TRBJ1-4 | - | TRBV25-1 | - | TGTGCCAGCAGTGAAAGTGGTTGGGGCACGAGGGAAAAACTGTTTTTT | CASSESGWGTREKLFF
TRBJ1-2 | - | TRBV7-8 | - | TGTGCCAGCAGCCGGGGTACTACAGGGACCCTCTATGGCTACACCTTC | CASSRGTTGTLYGYTF
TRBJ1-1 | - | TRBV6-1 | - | TGTGCCAGCAGTGAATATCAAAGACTCACTGAAGCTTTCTTT | CASSEYQRLTEAFF
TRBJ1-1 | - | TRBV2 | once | TGTGCCAGCAGTCAACAGGGAAGAATGGCTGAAGCTTTCTTT | CASSQQGRMAEAFF
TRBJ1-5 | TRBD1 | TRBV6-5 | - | TGTGCCAGCGGCGTCACAGGGGGCCCCAATCAGCCCCAGCATTTT | CASGVTGGPNQPQHF
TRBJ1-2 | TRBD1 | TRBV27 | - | TGTGCCAGCAGTGCCATCGGGACAGCCGCCTATGGCTACACCTTC | CASSAIGTAAYGYTF
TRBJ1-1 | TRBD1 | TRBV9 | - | TGTGCCAGCAGCGCAGGACAGGATGAAGCTTTCTTT | CASSAGQDEAFF
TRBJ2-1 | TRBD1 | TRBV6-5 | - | TGTGCCAGCAGTTACTCAGGGCAGGGGGCCTACAATGAGCAGTTCTTC | CASSYSGQGAYNEQFF
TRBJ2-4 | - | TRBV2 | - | TGTGCCAGCTGTAGCGAGGGCCTAGCCAAAAACATTCAGTACTTC | CASCSEGLAKNIQYF
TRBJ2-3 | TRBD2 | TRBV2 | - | TGTGCCAGCAGATTACTAGCGGGAGGAGATACGCAGTATTTT | CASRLLAGGDTQYF
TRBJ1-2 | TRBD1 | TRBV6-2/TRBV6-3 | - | TGTGCCAGCAGTTGGCGGACAGGGGACTACACCTTC | CASSWRTGDYTF
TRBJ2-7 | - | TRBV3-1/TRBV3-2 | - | TGTGCCAGCAGTCCAACCGAGACTCCTAGCTACGAGCAGTACTTC | CASSPTETPSYEQYF
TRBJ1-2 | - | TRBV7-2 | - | TGTGCCAGCAGCACATACCCCGGCTACACCTTC | CASSTYPGYTF
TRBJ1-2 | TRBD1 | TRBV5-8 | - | TGTGCCAGCAGCTTGGGGGACAGCCCCATCAACTATGGCTACACCTTC | CASSLGDSPINYGYTF
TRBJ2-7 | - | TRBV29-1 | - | TGCAGCGCTTCGACATCGGTTCTTTCCGAGCAGTACTTC | CSASTSVLSEQYF
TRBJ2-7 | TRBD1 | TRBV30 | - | TGTGCCTGTCGGACAGGGGCATGGGGGGAGCAGTACTTC | CACRTGAWGEQYF
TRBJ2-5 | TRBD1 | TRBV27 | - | TGTGCCAGCAGTTTCTCCGGGACAGGGTTTTTAGAGACCCAGTACTTC | CASSFSGTGFLETQYF
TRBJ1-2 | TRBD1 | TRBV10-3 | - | TGTGCCATCAGTGCATCACAGGGGACCAACGTCTATGGCTACACCTTC | CAISASQGTNVYGYTF
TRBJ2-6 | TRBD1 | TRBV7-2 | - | TGTGCCAGCAGCTTAAACAGGGGTTCTGGGGCCAACGTCCTGACTTTC | CASSLNRGSGANVLTF
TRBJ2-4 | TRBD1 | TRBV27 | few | TGTGCCAGCAAGGACAGGGCCAAAAACATTCAGTACTTC | CASKDRAKNIQYF
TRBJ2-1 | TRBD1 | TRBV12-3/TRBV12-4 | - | TGTGCCAGCAGTTTGGGACAGGGAAATGAGCAGTTCTTC | CASSLGQGNEQFF
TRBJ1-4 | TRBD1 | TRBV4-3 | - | TGCGCCAGCAGCCAAGAGGACAGGGAGCACGAGGCTAATGAAAAACTGTTTTTT | CASSQEDREHEANEKLFF
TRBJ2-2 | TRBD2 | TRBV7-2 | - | TGTGCCAGCAGCGGACTAGTGGTATCCGCCGGGGAGCTGTTTTTT | CASSGLVVSAGELFF
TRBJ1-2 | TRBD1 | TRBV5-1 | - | TGCGCCAGCAGCTTGAAGCCAGGGGGCCTCTTCTATGGCTACACCTTC | CASSLKPGGLFYGYTF
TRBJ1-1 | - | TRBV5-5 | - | TGTGCCAGCAGTCGGACTTTGAACACTGAAGCTTTCTTT | CASSRTLNTEAFF
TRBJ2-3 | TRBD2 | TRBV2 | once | TGTGCCAGCAGTGTAGGGCTAGCGGGGCCAGCAGATACGCAGTATTTT | CASSVGLAGPADTQYF
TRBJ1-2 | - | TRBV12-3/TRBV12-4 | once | TGTGCCAGCAGTTTTTTCAGGATAAGAGGCTACACCTTC | CASSFFRIRGYTF
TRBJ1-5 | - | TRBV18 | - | TGTGCCAGCTCACCATGGCATGATAGCAATCAGCCCCAGCATTTT | CASSPWHDSNQPQHF
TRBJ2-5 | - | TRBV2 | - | TGTGCCAGCTCAGGGTGGTCAGAGACCCAGTACTTC | CASSGWSETQYF
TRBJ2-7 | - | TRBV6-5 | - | TGTGCCAGCGCTCTGGGACTCGCCACCTACGAGCAGTACTTC | CASALGLATYEQYF
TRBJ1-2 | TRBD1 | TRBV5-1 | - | TGCGCCAGCAGCAGCGGGGACAGGCTGACGGGCTACACCTTC | CASSSGDRLTGYTF
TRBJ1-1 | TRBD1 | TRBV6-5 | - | TGTGCCAGCACCTACCGACAGGGTTGGACTGAAGCTTTCTTT | CASTYRQGWTEAFF
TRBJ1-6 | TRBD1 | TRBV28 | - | TGTGCCAGCAGGGGGCCGGGACAGGTCAGACCCCTCCACTTT | CASRGPGQVRPLHF
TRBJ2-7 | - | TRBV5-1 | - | TGCGCCAGCAGCTTGGGCGGGACGGCCACCTACGAGCAGTACTTC | CASSLGGTATYEQYF
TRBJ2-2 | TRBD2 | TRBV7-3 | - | TGTGCCAGCAGCCGACAAGCGGGGGGGCGCACCGGGGAGCTGTTTTTT | CASSRQAGGRTGELFF
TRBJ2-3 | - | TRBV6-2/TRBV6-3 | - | TGTGCCAGCAGTTACTCGAGAAGCGGACCTCTCACAGATACGCAGTATTTT | CASSYSRSGPLTDTQYF
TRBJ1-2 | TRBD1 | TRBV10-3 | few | TGTGCCATCAGTCCCGGGACAGGGGGCCGGGGCTACACCTTC | CAISPGTGGRGYTF